These 24 T cell receptor beta chains were all obtained from the same sample, sequenced in a study of T cells in Graves' hyperthyroidism and ophthalmopathy. It was RNA transcripts that yielded the amplified TCR beta CDR3 regions. HTBI primers were the set used in a first-round RT-PCR of the TCR CDR3. TCRdb re-derived calls from the multiplex PCR reads in MiXCR, one entry per CDR3 protein. The top ten clones hold approximately 11% of a sample with 300,000 to 450,000 distinct CDR3 sequences, over 11% of them seen once. The sequenced sample consisted of blood. These receptors were taken from an older woman with Graves' hyperthyroidism.

This clonotype was seen ten or more times. The rearrangement uses TRBV12-3 or TRBV12-4 and TRBJ2-2; no reliable D call. The V end was cut by 6 bases, the J end by 2 bases, with 13 bases between. The CDR3 extends over 15 amino acids. CDR3 sequence reads: CASSDSTTNTGELFF. DNA of the CDR3: TGTGCCAGCAGCGACTCAACTACAAACACCGGGGAGCTGTTTTTT.

This clonotype was seen ten or more times. The chain is built from TRBV7-9 and TRBJ2-6; D not certain. The CDR3 has 14 residues. V was cut by 4 bases and J by 0 bases, with 4 bases left in between. Germline V lookup: CDR1 SEHNR, CDR2 FQNEAQ (reference sequence). The chain's CDR3 is CASSSLSGANVLTF. For the CDR3, the DNA is TGTGCCAGCAGCTCTCTCTCTGGGGCCAACGTCCTGACTTTC.

This clonotype was detected only once. The CDR3 protein is CASSSGIFTEAFF. The CDR3 coding sequence is TGTGCCAGTAGTAGCGGGATCTTCACTGAAGCTTTCTTT. The chain is built from TRBV19 and TRBJ1-1; the D is unclear. CDR1 is LNHDA and CDR2 is SQIVND in the germline V gene (reference sequence). The CDR3 is 13 amino acids. V dropped 4 bases and J dropped 4 bases, with 10 bases sitting between them. The full variable domain, with the rest looked up from reference TRBV19 and TRBJ1-1, is DGGITQSPKYLFRKEGQNVTLSCEQNLNHDAMYWYRQDPGQGLRLIYYSQIVNDFQKGDIAEGYSVSREKKESFPLTVTSAQKNPTAFYLCASSSGIFTEAFFGQGTRLTVV.

This chain connects TRBV25-1 to TRBJ2-3, with a tentative D call TRBD2 (6 bases). The length of the CDR3 is 19 residues. The V end was cut by 10 bases, the J end by 2 bases, with 31 bases between. Germline V CDR1 and CDR2: MGHDK, SYGVNS. CDR3 residues: CATPTHKNVAANPTDTQYF. The CDR3 DNA reads TGTGCCACCCCCACTCATAAGAACGTAGCGGCAAACCCCACAGATACGCAGTATTTT. The full variable domain, in which reference TRBV25-1 and TRBJ2-3 provide the parts outside the CDR3, is EADIYQTPRYLVIGTGKKITLECSQTMGHDKMYWYQQDPGMELHLIHYSYGVNSTEKGDLSSESTVSRIRTEHFPLTLESARPSHTSQYLCATPTHKNVAANPTDTQYFGPGTRLTVL.

Ten or more counts support this clonotype. J is TRBJ1-5 and V is TRBV30, with TRBD1 as a possible D gene (5 bases). Trimming took off 4 bases at V and 3 bases at J, with 13 bases between the two ends. The CDR3 has 14 amino acids. Germline values: CDR1 GTSNPN, CDR2 SVGIG (reference sequence). The CDR3 sequence: CAWNSGTINQPQHF. The CDR3 nucleotides are TGTGCCTGGAACTCCGGGACCATCAATCAGCCCCAGCATTTT. Full variable domain (remainder filled in from reference TRBV30 and TRBJ1-5): SQTIHQWPATLVQPVGSPLSLECTVEGTSNPNLYWYRQAAGRGLQLLFYSVGIGQISSEVPQNLSASRPQDRQFILSSKKLLLSDSGFYLCAWNSGTINQPQHFGDGTRLSIL.

V gene TRBV9 combines with J gene TRBJ1-1, with D possibly matching TRBD1 (5 bases). Germline V gives CDR1 SGDLS, CDR2 YYNGEE. Between the trimmed V and J ends, which lost 0 bases and 1 base, there was a span of 10 bases. CDR3 length equals 15 residues. In DNA form, the CDR3 reads TGTGCCAGCAGCGTAGGGGGGACGTCGAACACTGAAGCTTTCTTT. It translates to CASSVGGTSNTEAFF.

In this sample, this clonotype turned up many times. J is TRBJ2-1 and V is TRBV20-1; 13 positions agree with TRBD2. Germline lookup yields CDR1 DFQATT and CDR2 SNEGSKA (reference sequence). This CDR3 is built from 18 residues. V dropped 2 bases and J dropped 7; count of bases not matched to a gene: 14. Here the CDR3 DNA reads TGCAGTGCTAGAAATCCATACGCGGGACTAGCGGGACGGAATGAGCAGTTCTTC. Protein sequence: CSARNPYAGLAGRNEQFF.

CDR3 loop: CASRTSGQDTQYF. The CDR3 region has the DNA TGTGCCAGCCGGACTAGCGGGCAAGATACGCAGTATTTT. This chain uses TRBV19 with TRBJ2-3; TRBD2 matches 11 bases. In germline, CDR1 is LNHDA, CDR2 SQIVND (reference sequence). V lost 9 bases to trimming and J lost 5 bases; unmatched junction nucleotides: 4. The CDR3 totals 13 residues.

This clonotype has only a few counts. This chain links TRBV5-1 with TRBJ2-2; TRBD1 agrees at 9 bases. Germline assignment: CDR1 SGHRS and CDR2 YFSETQ. CDR3 length equals 16 residues. After removal of 4 bases from V and 0 bases from J, the junction contained 4 bases not matched to a gene. For the CDR3, the DNA is TGCGCCAGCAGCCCGAGGACAGGGGCGAACACCGGGGAGCTGTTTTTT. It translates to CASSPRTGANTGELFF.

This clonotype came up a few times. The chain combines TRBV5-4 with TRBJ2-1; D is undetermined. Germline CDR1 and CDR2: SGHNT and YYREEE (reference sequence). With 2 bases removed from V and 0 bases from J, the gap between germline ends came to 3 bases. The CDR3 totals 13 residues. CDR3 amino acids: CASSFPSYNEQFF. In DNA, the CDR3 is TGTGCCAGCAGCTTCCCCTCCTACAATGAGCAGTTCTTC.

This clonotype came up many times. The chain joins TRBV11-2 to TRBJ2-7; D is perhaps TRBD2 (5 bases). The germline CDR1 and CDR2 sequences are SGHAT and FQNNGV. CDR3 length: 15 amino acids. The V end was cut by 6 bases, the J end by 4 bases, with 19 bases between. The CDR3 sequence: CASSGDWGREYEQYF. The CDR3 coding sequence is TGTGCCAGCAGTGGTGATTGGGGTAGGGAGTACGAGCAGTACTTC.

This clonotype was observed at least ten times. This chain joins TRBV30 and TRBJ2-2; D uncertain. Germline-derived CDR1 and CDR2 are GTSNPN and SVGIG (reference sequence). With 0 bases removed from V and 6 bases from J, the gap between germline ends came to 8 bases. The CDR3 has 13 amino acids. CDR3 bases: TGTGCCTGGAGTGTACTGTTCGCCGGGGAGCTGTTTTTT. Its protein is CAWSVLFAGELFF.

This clonotype was detected only a few times. This rearrangement joins TRBV12-3 or TRBV12-4 to TRBJ2-3; 9 bases agree with TRBD1. The CDR3 consists of 14 residues. V lost 6 bases and J lost 6; bases outside the gene matches: 7. The CDR3 spells CASSGTGLPDTQYF. CDR3 nucleotides: TGTGCCAGCAGCGGGACAGGGCTTCCTGATACGCAGTATTTT.

The chain uses TRBV7-9 and TRBJ2-1; 9 positions match TRBD2. Germline CDR1 is SEHNR and CDR2 is FQNEAQ (reference sequence). Trimming at V came to 3 bases and at J to 4 bases, leaving 7 bases not matched to a gene. The CDR3 extends over 16 amino acids. CDR3 sequence: CASSLKTSGRYNEQFF. CDR3 in DNA: TGTGCCAGCAGCTTGAAGACTAGCGGACGATACAATGAGCAGTTCTTC.

At least ten counts were recorded for this clonotype. The chain uses TRBV5-1 and TRBJ2-1; D remains unclear. Germline CDR1 SGHRS, CDR2 YFSETQ. Trimming removed 4 bases from V and 6 bases from J, with 11 bases in between. The CDR3 contains 13 residues. DNA for the CDR3: TGCGCCAGCAGCCTCACAACCCGCAATGAGCAGTTCTTC. Amino acids: CASSLTTRNEQFF.

V and J are TRBV27 and TRBJ2-4; D is perhaps TRBD1 (6 bases). Germline lookup yields CDR1 MNHEY and CDR2 SMNVEV (reference sequence). V was shortened by 5 bases and J by 5 bases, with 22 bases between the two germline ends. The CDR3 is 17 residues long. The CDR3: CASSRTAQRRSENIQYF. In nucleotides, the CDR3 is TGTGCCAGCAGTAGGACAGCGCAAAGAAGAAGTGAAAACATTCAGTACTTC.

This clonotype has a count of ten or more. The CDR3 nucleotides read TGTGCCAGCAGCCAAGTTGCGACTGTCTACAATGAGCAGTTCTTC. Translating gives CASSQVATVYNEQFF. V gene TRBV3-1 combines with J gene TRBJ2-1; D gene uncertain. The CDR3 is 15 residues long. V gave up 1 base and J gave up 3 bases, with 10 bases separating them. Germline-derived CDR1 and CDR2 are LGHDT and YNNKEL (reference sequence).

A note on this clonotype: A much larger clone differs from this one at a single base, so this may be a read error. V and J are TRBV7-9 and TRBJ2-2; D not resolved. The CDR3 sequence is 13 residues long. CDR1 SEHNR and CDR2 FQNEAQ come from the germline V gene (reference sequence). The CDR3 reads CVSSPLPGGELFF. CDR3 coding DNA: TGTGTCAGCAGCCCCCTACCGGGCGGGGAGCTGTTTTTT.

The V call is TRBV9, the J call TRBJ2-4; TRBD1 or TRBD2 may be the D gene (6 bases each). The CDR3 runs 13 residues. Germline assignment: CDR1 SGDLS and CDR2 YYNGEE. The ends were cut back, 0 bases at V and 9 bases at J, with 10 bases in the middle. For the CDR3, the DNA is TGTGCCAGCAGCGTAGAAGGGGGGAGCATTCAGTACTTC. Amino acid sequence: CASSVEGGSIQYF.

The V and J genes are TRBV4-1 and TRBJ2-2; the D is unclear. CDR3 length: 16 residues. Trimming left V 0 bases short and J 5 bases short, with 13 bases between. Germline V gene sequence: CDR1 MGHRA, CDR2 YSYEKL. CDR3: CASSQDRLGRTGELFF. CDR3 in DNA: TGCGCCAGCAGCCAAGATCGGCTAGGAAGGACCGGGGAGCTGTTTTTT.

This clonotype was picked up many times. This chain uses TRBV20-1 with TRBJ2-7, with a weak D call TRBD2 (6 bases). Trimming took off 6 bases at V and 0 bases at J, with 15 bases between the two ends. The CDR3 is made up of 14 amino acids. From germline, CDR1 is DFQATT and CDR2 SNEGSKA (reference sequence). In DNA, the CDR3 is TGCAGTGCAGGCGGGGCTGGGTACTCCTACGAGCAGTACTTC. This encodes CSAGGAGYSYEQYF.

V gene TRBV15 combines with J gene TRBJ2-7, with unresolved D. This CDR3 spans 14 amino acids. The germline V gene encodes CDR1 LNHNV and CDR2 YYDKDF (reference sequence). Between the trimmed V and J ends, which lost 1 base and 0 bases, there was a span of 7 bases. The CDR3 bases are TGTGCCACCAGCAGAGGACGGAGCTCCTACGAGCAGTACTTC. Translation gives CATSRGRSSYEQYF.

V is TRBV4-1 and J is TRBJ1-2; no firm D call. The CDR3 sequence is 13 residues long. CDR1 and CDR2 from the germline V gene are MGHRA and YSYEKL. V dropped 3 bases and J dropped 3 bases, with 8 bases sitting between them. The CDR3: CASSQGSDYGYTF. The CDR3 nucleotides read TGCGCCAGCAGCCAGGGATCGGACTATGGCTACACCTTC.

This clonotype was observed at least ten times. V usage is TRBV11-3 and J usage is TRBJ2-1; no definite D call. CDR1 is SGHNT, CDR2 YENEEA, per germline. V lost 5 bases, J lost 2 bases, and 13 bases lay in between. This CDR3 is built from 15 residues. The CDR3 protein is CASSPAWAPYNEQFF. The CDR3 DNA follows: TGTGCCAGCAGCCCCGCCTGGGCCCCCTACAATGAGCAGTTCTTC.